This T cell receptor beta chain was sequenced during a study of blood T cell repertoires in COVID-19. About the study: From the United States, Italy and Spain came samples of acute and convalescent COVID-19. T cells, B-cell-depleted T cells, or PBMCs supplied cDNA or gDNA.

As handled by the study authors: By means of reference gene primer amplification, nucleated cell counts were estimated. The data were produced by immunoSEQ multiplex PCR, yet TCRdb's version contains in-frame clones alone and is incomplete. V and J calls and clone size are those listed in that table; D and trimming were worked out from the DNA. The sample lists nearly 30,000 clones; nearly 80% were seen once. With V trimmed by 6 bases and J by 6 bases, 14 bases remained unmatched. This CDR3 region has 17 residues. Germline-derived CDR1 and CDR2 are MNHEY and SMNVEV (reference sequence). The TCR originated in a woman aged 70-85 years with acute or convalescent COVID-19. The sample taken for sequencing was peripheral blood. The chain is built from TRBV27 and TRBJ1-6; 7 bases align to TRBD1. CDR3 residues: CASSRKYLRDSNSPLHF. In nucleotides, the CDR3 is TGTGCCAGCAGCCGAAAATACCTTAGGGACAGTAATTCACCCCTCCACTTT.